The clone carrying this T cell receptor (beta chain) was detected once. Just one base apart from a much larger clone, this may be a read error. The CDR3 carries no conserved terminal phenylalanine or tryptophan, so it likely arises from a read error. The data originate from a study of T-cell reconstitution after alpha-beta-depleted transplantation in children. The TCRbeta library was prepared with unique molecular identifiers. TCRdb analysed the PCR reads with MiXCR anew, one entry per CDR3 protein. The sample lists approximately 290,000 distinct CDR3 sequences, roughly 10% occurring once. The CDR3 sequence is 17 residues long. CDR1 and CDR2 (germline): DFQATT, SNEGSKA (reference sequence). V was pared by 0 bases and J by 2 bases, with 20 bases between.

This clonotype originated in a male patient aged 2 to 10 who had a stem cell transplant for chronic granulomatous disease, so the T cells may come from the graft donor. The source was peripheral blood, collected 180 days after TCRalphabeta/CD19-depleted stem cell transplant. This chain joins TRBV20-1 and TRBJ2-7; a weak D match, TRBD2 (5 bases). CDR3 sequence: CSARDVPIGRTPYEQYL. The CDR3 DNA follows: TGCAGTGCTAGAGATGTCCCCATCGGGCGGACTCCCTACGAGCAGTACTTA.